The 3 T cell receptor beta chains given below trace back to one sample, sequenced in a study of T-cell memory formation after mild COVID-19 (dated by TCRdb to the early 2020s). Library preparation used 5' RACE. The sequencing machine was an Illumina NovaSeq 6000. TCRdb trimmed public reads at Q25 via fastp, called clones via MiXCR and kept in-frame beta chains. Each record represents a unique CDR3 protein, reported with the most common genes and DNA among its rows. Across this sample there are about 410,000 distinct CDR3 sequences, with roughly 17% seen only once. The top ten clones comprise 20% to 25% of the sample. Sequencing used PBMCs or a T cell subset sorted from them (not recorded which). These receptors all stem from a man in his late teens or twenties who had mild COVID-19 (a few samples of this study predate the infection). The sample titles of this study are shuffled in the database, so cell type and time point are left out; the donor was told from shared clones.

This clonotype showed up just a few times. The chain uses TRBV12-3 or TRBV12-4 and TRBJ2-3, with D possibly TRBD1 on 6 matching bases. The length of the CDR3 is 15 residues. V was shortened by 6 bases and J by 0 bases, with 13 bases between the two germline ends. The DNA of the CDR3 is TGTGCCAGCAGCCCCCGGGACACTAGCACAGATACGCAGTATTTT. As protein: CASSPRDTSTDTQYF.

This clonotype has only a few counts. The chain joins TRBV6-2 or TRBV6-3 to TRBJ2-2, with 9 bases lining up with TRBD2. Germline trimming cut 2 bases from V and 2 bases from J; bases unmatched to any gene: 6. From germline, CDR1 is MNHEY and CDR2 SVGEGT. This CDR3 comprises 17 residues. This CDR3 is CASSYGSGGPNTGELFF. CDR3 coding DNA: TGTGCCAGCAGTTACGGAAGCGGGGGGCCTAACACCGGGGAGCTGTTTTTT.

The gene calls are TRBV12-3 or TRBV12-4 and TRBJ1-1; D unclear. The CDR3 length is 13 residues. Trimming removed 5 bases from V and 1 base from J, with 8 bases in between. The CDR3 DNA reads as TGTGCCAGCAGTCGGGAGAGGAACACTGAAGCTTTCTTT. This sequence encodes CASSRERNTEAFF.